This T cell receptor (beta chain) was recovered during a study of OX40 agonist ivuxolimab in advanced cancers. For the study at large: Ivuxolimab, an antibody that agonizes OX40 (CD134), was administered to the patients. Findings and limits, study-wide: Both CD4+ and CD8+ T cell populations in blood had undergone clonal expansion by week 6 at 0.1 to 3.0 mg/kg.

Looked up from germline, CDR1 is SQVTM and CDR2 is ANQGSEA. The CDR3 extends over 16 amino acids. J was trimmed by 4 bases and V by 3 bases; bases with no gene match: 9. Of note for this clone: Its antigen remains unidentified.

Clones were read by immunoSEQ multiplex PCR, and TCRdb kept only the in-frame ones, dropping some. The table lists over 65,000 clones, 85% to 95% of them singletons. The source is an adult with an advanced solid tumor such as melanoma, head and neck, liver or kidney cancer. The starting material was CD4+ or CD8+ T cells sorted from blood, obtained in a trial of the OX40 agonist ivuxolimab. The chain recombines TRBV29-1 with TRBJ2-2, with TRBD2 matching over 9 bases. CDR3 region: CSVDWAGGPTTGELFF. Written as DNA, the CDR3 is TGCAGCGTTGACTGGGCGGGGGGGCCAACCACCGGGGAGCTGTTTTTT.